Listed below are T cell receptor beta chains from one sample, sequenced in a study of Graves' ophthalmopathy and Graves' hyperthyroidism. One entry per CDR3 protein, called by TCRdb with MiXCR from the multiplex PCR reads. The sample lists a few hundred thousand distinct CDR3 sequences, roughly 21% occurring once. The sequenced sample consisted of peripheral blood. The receptors shown here come from a woman aged 18-29 years with stable Graves' hyperthyroidism. Each CDR3 is given with its conserved first and last residue. Each record gives: CDR3 protein, CDR3 DNA, V gene, D gene, J gene, clone size. D genes are given only for firm matches. Expanded clones are given a class, and other clones once, few, many or no size at all.

cdr3_aa: CAGTSGGPYEQYF; cdr3_nt: TGTGCCGGAACTAGCGGGGGCCCCTACGAGCAGTACTTC; v_call: TRBV2; d_call: TRBD2; j_call: TRBJ2-7; clone_size: many
cdr3_aa: CASSSPALQETQYF; cdr3_nt: TGTGCCAGCAGTTCGCCGGCCCTCCAAGAGACCCAGTACTTC; v_call: TRBV3-1; d_call: NA; j_call: TRBJ2-5; clone_size: NA
cdr3_aa: CASSGPDRVVYGYTF; cdr3_nt: TGTGCCAGCAGCGGTCCGGACAGGGTTGTCTATGGCTACACCTTC; v_call: TRBV9; d_call: TRBD1; j_call: TRBJ1-2; clone_size: NA
cdr3_aa: CSGGTGDTEAFF; cdr3_nt: TGCAGCGGGGGGACAGGGGACACTGAAGCTTTCTTT; v_call: TRBV29-1; d_call: TRBD1; j_call: TRBJ1-1; clone_size: many
cdr3_aa: CASSWADRVNGYTF; cdr3_nt: TGTGCCAGCAGTTGGGCGGACAGGGTAAATGGCTACACCTTC; v_call: TRBV12-3/TRBV12-4; d_call: TRBD1; j_call: TRBJ1-2; clone_size: many
cdr3_aa: CASSPIGGDTIYF; cdr3_nt: TGTGCCAGCAGCCCAATTGGAGGGGACACCATATATTTT; v_call: TRBV28; d_call: NA; j_call: TRBJ1-3; clone_size: once
cdr3_aa: CASSQDSPGFSYEQYF; cdr3_nt: TGCGCCAGCAGCCAAGATAGCCCAGGGTTCTCCTACGAGCAGTACTTC; v_call: TRBV4-1; d_call: NA; j_call: TRBJ2-7; clone_size: many
cdr3_aa: CASSYDREGYEQYF; cdr3_nt: TGTGCCAGCAGTTACGACAGGGAAGGTTACGAGCAGTACTTC; v_call: TRBV6-5; d_call: TRBD1; j_call: TRBJ2-7; clone_size: many
cdr3_aa: CASSSSGASDSPLHF; cdr3_nt: TGTGCCAGCAGTTCCTCTGGGGCCTCCGATTCACCCCTCCACTTT; v_call: TRBV6-5; d_call: NA; j_call: TRBJ1-6; clone_size: NA
cdr3_aa: CASSLRGDAFF; cdr3_nt: TGTGCCAGCAGCTTACGAGGGGATGCTTTCTTT; v_call: TRBV7-2; d_call: NA; j_call: TRBJ1-1; clone_size: NA
cdr3_aa: CASSPLVGQETQYF; cdr3_nt: TGTGCCAGCAGCCCCCTAGTAGGGCAAGAGACCCAGTACTTC; v_call: TRBV14; d_call: NA; j_call: TRBJ2-5; clone_size: few
cdr3_aa: CASSFRADRNTGELFF; cdr3_nt: TGTGCCAGCAGTTTCAGGGCCGATAGGAATACCGGGGAGCTGTTTTTT; v_call: TRBV12-3/TRBV12-4; d_call: NA; j_call: TRBJ2-2; clone_size: NA
cdr3_aa: CASSYLTGTGNNQPQHF; cdr3_nt: TGTGCCAGCAGTTACTTGACCGGGACAGGGAACAATCAGCCCCAGCATTTT; v_call: TRBV6-5; d_call: TRBD1; j_call: TRBJ1-5; clone_size: once
cdr3_aa: CSASRPLAGGNQPQHF; cdr3_nt: TGCAGTGCTAGTCGTCCACTGGCAGGAGGCAATCAGCCCCAGCATTTT; v_call: TRBV20-1; d_call: NA; j_call: TRBJ1-5; clone_size: many
cdr3_aa: CASTSGYMNTEAFF; cdr3_nt: TGTGCCAGCACATCAGGATACATGAACACTGAAGCTTTCTTT; v_call: TRBV6-1; d_call: NA; j_call: TRBJ1-1; clone_size: many
cdr3_aa: CASSLLGTINTEAFF; cdr3_nt: TGTGCCAGCAGCCTCCTCGGGACAATTAACACTGAAGCTTTCTTT; v_call: TRBV11-2; d_call: NA; j_call: TRBJ1-1; clone_size: many
cdr3_aa: CASKVGTSGYQNIKYF; cdr3_nt: TGTGCCAGCAAGGTTGGGACTAGCGGGTATCAAAACATTAAGTACTTC; v_call: TRBV11-2; d_call: TRBD2; j_call: TRBJ2-4; clone_size: few
cdr3_aa: CASSLDDGQKNIQYF; cdr3_nt: TGTGCCAGCAGTTTAGATGATGGGCAGAAAAACATTCAGTACTTC; v_call: TRBV12-3/TRBV12-4; d_call: NA; j_call: TRBJ2-4; clone_size: NA
cdr3_aa: CASSGRQGTPEAFF; cdr3_nt: TGTGCCAGCAGTGGACGACAGGGGACCCCTGAAGCTTTCTTT; v_call: TRBV6-1; d_call: TRBD1; j_call: TRBJ1-1; clone_size: few
cdr3_aa: CASSPRGGIYGYTF; cdr3_nt: TGTGCCAGCAGCCCCCGAGGGGGGATCTATGGCTACACCTTC; v_call: TRBV7-2; d_call: NA; j_call: TRBJ1-2; clone_size: NA
cdr3_aa: CSVEDRGTRTSGYYEQYF; cdr3_nt: TGCAGCGTTGAAGATCGGGGGACTAGGACTAGCGGATACTACGAGCAGTACTTC; v_call: TRBV29-1; d_call: TRBD2; j_call: TRBJ2-7; clone_size: many
cdr3_aa: CASSSPRDRGFTGANVLTF; cdr3_nt: TGTGCCAGCAGTTCCCCCCGGGACAGGGGGTTTACTGGGGCCAACGTCCTGACTTTC; v_call: TRBV12-3/TRBV12-4; d_call: TRBD1; j_call: TRBJ2-6; clone_size: many
cdr3_aa: CASSAQVPNTEAFF; cdr3_nt: TGTGCCAGCAGTGCCCAGGTTCCGAACACTGAAGCTTTCTTT; v_call: TRBV28; d_call: NA; j_call: TRBJ1-1; clone_size: many
cdr3_aa: CASSFMGTEQYF; cdr3_nt: TGTGCCAGCAGCTTTATGGGGACCGAGCAGTACTTC; v_call: TRBV11-2; d_call: NA; j_call: TRBJ2-7; clone_size: many